Described below is a single T cell receptor (beta chain) sequence and its context. The sample is drawn from a study of control samples from healthy donors and cancer patients. Sequencing used immunoSEQ multiplex PCR; TCRdb keeps in-frame clones, though not all of them. The sample consists of 110,000 to 150,000 clones, about 89% of them appearing once. V shed 0 bases and J shed 0 bases, with 16 bases lying between them. This CDR3 has 18 residues. Germline V lookup: CDR1 SGHAT, CDR2 FQNNGV. The rearrangement uses TRBV11-2 and TRBJ2-3, with D perhaps matching TRBD2 (7 bases). Sequenced input: blood. This clonotype originated in a man in his thirties or forties in good health. The CDR3 region is CASSLDRGGRLSTDTQYF. DNA of the CDR3: TGTGCCAGCAGCTTAGATCGCGGGGGCCGGCTTAGCACAGATACGCAGTATTTT.